This T cell receptor (beta chain) appears in the sequencing data of a study of T cell responses to AZD1222 COVID-19 vaccine. Only one count was recorded for this clone. Libraries were prepared by immunoSEQ multiplex PCR; TCRdb keeps only in-frame clonotypes and omits some of them. Found here are under 150,000 clones, 90% of them singletons; the top ten hold roughly 7%. V lost 6 bases and J lost 3, with 14 bases in between. CDR1 is MNHEY, CDR2 SVGAGI, per germline. This CDR3 is built from 14 residues. This specimen was peripheral blood, taken on day 0 of AZD1222 vaccination. The clonotype comes from an adult in good health. This sequence joins TRBV6-5 and TRBJ1-2; the D is unclear. Written as DNA, the CDR3 is TGTGCCAGCAGAGCGATCGGATCGGACTATGGCTACACCTTC. Translation gives CASRAIGSDYGYTF.